Below, 28 T cell receptor beta chains from the same sample are listed, as sequenced in a study of Graves' ophthalmopathy and Graves' hyperthyroidism. RNA transcripts were the template, and TCR beta CDR3 regions were amplified from them. First-round RT-PCR relied on HTBI primers, and a second-round multiplex PCR came next. TCRdb re-called the multiplex PCR reads through MiXCR, storing one row per CDR3 protein. The sample consists of more than 550,000 distinct CDR3 sequences, about 38% of them appearing once. Sequenced: peripheral blood. The receptor source for this set is an adult man with Graves' ophthalmopathy.

V usage is TRBV20-1 and J usage is TRBJ2-7, with no clear D. The germline V and J ends were trimmed by 1 base and 4 bases, with 17 bases remaining between them. This CDR3 contains 15 residues. CDR1 DFQATT and CDR2 SNEGSKA come from the germline V gene (reference sequence). The CDR3: CSARGGQKEPYEQYF. The CDR3 coding sequence is TGCAGTGCTAGAGGTGGGCAGAAGGAACCATACGAGCAGTACTTC.

This clonotype has ten or more counts. This sequence joins TRBV7-9 and TRBJ1-3; possibly TRBD1 for D (6 bases). The V end lost 2 bases, the J end lost 0 bases, and 11 bases lay between the germline ends. Germline V CDR1 and CDR2: SEHNR, FQNEAQ (reference sequence). The CDR3 is made up of 16 amino acids. This CDR3 reads CASSLQGSGSGNTIYF. The CDR3 nucleotides read TGTGCCAGCAGCTTACAGGGGTCTGGCTCTGGAAACACCATATATTTT. Full variable domain (outside the CDR3, taken from reference TRBV7-9 and TRBJ1-3): DTGVSQNPRHKITKRGQNVTFRCDPISEHNRLYWYRQTLGQGPEFLTYFQNEAQLEKSRLLSDRFSAERPKGSFSTLEIQRTEQGDSAMYLCASSLQGSGSGNTIYFGEGSWLTVV.

Ten or more counts support this clonotype. V usage is TRBV25-1 and J usage is TRBJ1-2; D unclear. V lost 7 bases to trimming and J lost 8 bases, with 11 bases between them. Germline values: CDR1 MGHDK, CDR2 SYGVNS. This CDR3 is 11 amino acids long. DNA for the CDR3: TGTGCCAGCAATCCGGGGAACGGCTACACCTTC. Its protein is CASNPGNGYTF.

This clonotype showed up many times. The CDR3 coding sequence is TGTGCCAGCAGCCGAGGGCGTACGGGGAACACCGGGGAGCTGTTTTTT. Residues: CASSRGRTGNTGELFF. The chain is built from TRBV7-2 and TRBJ2-2, with D perhaps TRBD2 (5 bases). Trimming took off 5 bases at V and 1 base at J, with 14 bases between the two ends. The CDR3 covers 16 residues. Germline V gene sequence: CDR1 SGHTA, CDR2 FQGNSA.

The chain couples TRBV25-1 to TRBJ1-5; TRBD1 matches 7 bases. Germline loops: CDR1 MGHDK, CDR2 SYGVNS. Trimming at V came to 4 bases and at J to 7 bases, leaving 7 bases not matched to a gene. This CDR3 has 14 amino acids. The CDR3 DNA is TGTGCCAGCAGTGCCGACAGGGCGAACCAGCCCCAGCATTTT. It encodes CASSADRANQPQHF.

In its sample, this clonotype was seen many times. CDR3 in DNA: TGCGCCAGCCACGGTGGCACCTCTGGAAACACCATATATTTT. Amino acids: CASHGGTSGNTIYF. The V gene is TRBV5-1, the J gene TRBJ1-3; D unresolved. V lost 7 bases, J lost 0 bases, and 11 bases lay in between. This CDR3 is 14 amino acids long. From germline, CDR1 is SGHRS and CDR2 YFSETQ.

The chain recombines TRBV10-3 with TRBJ2-2; D might be TRBD2 (6 bases). This CDR3 comprises 15 residues. Germline V CDR1 and CDR2: ENHRY, SYGVKD. V shed 10 bases and J shed 2 bases, with 17 bases lying between them. The DNA for the CDR3 is TGTGCCAGCAGCCGCGGGACCTTCAACACCGGGGAGCTGTTTTTT. It codes for CASSRGTFNTGELFF.

This clonotype has just one count. The V and J genes are TRBV27 and TRBJ1-2; possible D gene TRBD1, 5 bases. This CDR3 has 13 amino acids. The V end lost 6 bases, the J end lost 8 bases, and 16 bases lay between the germline ends. Germline V gives CDR1 MNHEY, CDR2 SMNVEV (reference sequence). The CDR3 DNA reads TGTGCCAGCAGGTTCGCTGGGGGTAAGGGCTACACCTTC. Its protein product is CASRFAGGKGYTF.

In the case of this clonotype: An end of the junction does not agree with germline; a read error may underlie this. The chain carries TRBV10-3 and TRBJ1-4, with D uncertain. Germline V gives CDR1 ENHRY, CDR2 SYGVKD. This CDR3 has 18 residues. CDR3 sequence: CASSELAGIGSTNEKLFF. The CDR3, as DNA: TGTGCCAGCAGTGAATTGGCCGGGATCGGGTCAACTAATGAAAAACTGTTTTTT.

The chain joins TRBV13 to TRBJ1-1, with D possibly being TRBD1 (6 bases). The CDR3 extends over 14 amino acids. V was shortened by 4 bases and J by 4 bases, with 13 bases between the two germline ends. Germline-derived CDR1 and CDR2 are PRHDT and FYEKMQ (reference sequence). The CDR3 nucleotides are TGTGCCAGCAGCTCGATAGGGGGGAGCACTGAAGCTTTCTTT. This sequence encodes CASSSIGGSTEAFF.

The gene calls are TRBV27 and TRBJ2-7, with a weak D call TRBD1 (5 bases). The CDR3 sequence is 14 residues long. V dropped 5 bases and J dropped 4 bases, with 15 bases sitting between them. Germline V lookup: CDR1 MNHEY, CDR2 SMNVEV (reference sequence). The CDR3 reads CASSPTQGWYEQYF. The CDR3 DNA follows: TGTGCCAGCAGTCCCACTCAGGGCTGGTACGAGCAGTACTTC.

With respect to this clonotype: This may arise from a read error, as a much more abundant clone is one base away. In nucleotides, the CDR3 is TGCAGTGCTGGAGTATTTGGACGGCAGGAGGAAAAACTGTTTTTT. Translation gives CSAGVFGRQEEKLFF. V and J are TRBV20-1 and TRBJ1-4; no firm D call. From germline, CDR1 is DFQATT and CDR2 SNEGSKA (reference sequence). V lost 5 bases to trimming and J lost 8 bases, with 21 bases between them. The CDR3 runs to 15 residues.

There are many counts of this clonotype. V usage is TRBV2 and J usage is TRBJ1-2, with D tentatively TRBD1 (5 bases). Deletions cut 9 bases from V and 2 bases from J, with 13 bases between. Germline CDR1 SNHLY, CDR2 FYNNEI. CDR3 size: 13 residues. CDR3 sequence: CARQTGRNYGYTF. CDR3 in DNA: TGTGCCAGGCAAACGGGACGGAACTATGGCTACACCTTC.

In this sample, this clonotype turned up a few times. J is TRBJ1-1 and V is TRBV6-6; D call uncertain. Germline V gene data show CDR1 as MNHNY and CDR2 as SVGAGI (reference sequence). V was trimmed by 2 bases and J by 4 bases, leaving 14 bases between them. The CDR3 spans 15 residues. Here the CDR3 DNA reads TGTGCCAGCAGTTACCCCGGCCCCCGGGGCACTGAAGCTTTCTTT. Encoded protein: CASSYPGPRGTEAFF.

The chain carries TRBV15 and TRBJ2-5; D not resolved. The tail of the sequence fits TRBJ2-1 better, so the J call may be wrong. CDR1 and CDR2 from the germline V gene are LNHNV and YYDKDF (reference sequence). The CDR3 has 14 residues. CDR3 residues: CATSRVQTYNEQFF. CDR3 nucleotide sequence: TGTGCCACCAGCAGAGTACAGACCTACAATGAGCAGTTCTTC.

The chain is built from TRBV10-3 and TRBJ2-2; D is perhaps TRBD2 (6 bases). The CDR3 covers 13 residues. V gave up 10 bases and J gave up 5 bases, with 14 bases separating them. Germline CDR1 reads ENHRY; CDR2 reads SYGVKD. The CDR3: CATALAPTGELFF. In nucleotides, the CDR3 is TGTGCCACCGCGCTAGCGCCGACCGGGGAGCTGTTTTTT.

This clonotype was recorded at least ten times. V usage is TRBV9 and J usage is TRBJ1-1; D remains ambiguous. CDR3 length: 12 amino acids. In germline, CDR1 is SGDLS, CDR2 YYNGEE. Trimming cost V 3 bases and J 2 bases, with 5 bases left between them. In DNA form, the CDR3 reads TGTGCCAGCAGCGGCAGCAACACTGAAGCTTTCTTT. Protein sequence: CASSGSNTEAFF. The whole variable domain, remainder taken from reference TRBV9 and TRBJ1-1, is DSGVTQTPKHLITATGQRVTLRCSPRSGDLSVYWYQQSLDQGLQFLIQYYNGEERAKGNILERFSAQQFPDLHSELNLSSLELGDSALYFCASSGSNTEAFFGQGTRLTVV.

This clonotype has only a few counts. The CDR3 here is CASSGEVVSYGYTF. In DNA form, the CDR3 reads TGTGCCAGCAGTGGTGAGGTAGTCTCCTATGGCTACACCTTC. The genes are TRBV6-6 and TRBJ1-2; D is unresolved. The V gene lost 5 bases and the J gene lost 4 bases, with 14 bases spanning the gap. The CDR3 runs to 14 residues. Per the germline V gene, CDR1 is MNHNY and CDR2 is SVGAGI (reference sequence).

This clonotype is a singleton in its sample. Being one base from a much bigger clone, this may be a read error. This chain joins TRBV7-9 and TRBJ2-2; maybe TRBD1 (5 bases). The CDR3 sequence is 12 residues long. Per the germline V gene, CDR1 is SEHNR and CDR2 is FQNEAQ (reference sequence). CDR3 residues: CVSSRVAGELFF. Written as DNA, the CDR3 is TGTGTCAGCAGCAGGGTGGCCGGGGAGCTGTTTTTT. Variable domain in full (rest from reference TRBV7-9 and TRBJ2-2): DTGVSQNPRHKITKRGQNVTFRCDPISEHNRLYWYRQTLGQGPEFLTYFQNEAQLEKSRLLSDRFSAERPKGSFSTLEIQRTEQGDSAMYLCVSSRVAGELFFGEGSRLTVL.

The chain recombines TRBV12-5 with TRBJ2-5; D is undetermined. The CDR3 is made up of 12 amino acids. Looked up from germline, CDR1 is LGHNT and CDR2 is FRNRAP. Trimming pared 4 bases from V and 5 bases from J, leaving 8 bases between. CDR3 protein: CASGSTAETQYF. The DNA for the CDR3 is TGTGCTAGTGGTTCGACTGCCGAGACCCAGTACTTC.

The J gene is TRBJ2-5, the V gene TRBV4-1; 11 nucleotides line up with TRBD2. Germline CDR1 and CDR2: MGHRA and YSYEKL. This CDR3 spans 17 amino acids. The ends lost 0 bases at V and 1 base at J; junction bases unmatched: 4. The CDR3 bases are TGCGCCAGCAGCCAAGACTCGACTAGCGGGGCCCAAGAGACCCAGTACTTC. It encodes CASSQDSTSGAQETQYF.

This sequence joins TRBV9 and TRBJ2-7, with D perhaps matching TRBD2 (7 bases). Trimming removed 1 base at V and 6 bases at J, with 11 bases between. CDR3 length: 13 residues. The V gene's germline CDR1 is SGDLS and CDR2 YYNGEE. The CDR3 DNA sequence: TGTGCCAGCAGCGTAAACAGGGAGGGCGAGCAGTACTTC. It yields the protein CASSVNREGEQYF.

This clonotype was seen at least ten times. Relative to the germline gene, one junction end is altered; a read error may explain this. The genes are TRBV6-6 and TRBJ1-1; 7 bases match TRBD1. CDR1 is MNHNY, CDR2 SVGAGI, per germline (reference sequence). CDR3 length: 11 residues. The chain's CDR3 is CASSYSGQDIF. The CDR3 DNA follows: TGTGCCAGCAGTTACTCAGGACAGGATATCTTT.

Details on this clonotype: Since a much larger clone is just one base distant, this may be a read error. This rearrangement joins TRBV9 to TRBJ2-2; the D gene is possibly TRBD1 (6 bases). V lost 6 bases to trimming and J lost 5 bases, with 17 bases between them. The CDR3 totals 15 residues. Germline loops: CDR1 SGDLS, CDR2 YYNGEE. CDR3 amino acids: CASTVGGAKTGELFF. The DNA of the CDR3 is TGTGCCAGCACTGTTGGGGGCGCTAAAACCGGGGAGCTGTTTTTT.

As DNA, the CDR3 is TGTGCCAGCAGTGAATCGGACAGGAGCCTTAACTATGGCTACACCTTC. It translates to CASSESDRSLNYGYTF. The rearrangement links TRBV2 to TRBJ1-2; 7 positions agree with TRBD1. Germline V CDR1 and CDR2: SNHLY, FYNNEI. The CDR3 extends over 16 amino acids. The ends lost 2 bases at V and 1 base at J; junction bases unmatched: 7. Using reference TRBV2 and TRBJ1-2 for the parts outside the CDR3, the full variable domain is EPEVTQTPSHQVTQMGQEVILRCVPISNHLYFYWYRQILGQKVEFLVSFYNNEISEKSEIFDDQFSVERPDGSNFTLKIRSTKLEDSAMYFCASSESDRSLNYGYTFGSGTRLTVV.

This sequence joins TRBV13 and TRBJ2-7, with 8 bases aligning to TRBD2. Germline lookup yields CDR1 PRHDT and CDR2 FYEKMQ (reference sequence). The length of the CDR3 is 16 residues. Losses at the gene ends were 5 bases for V and 0 bases for J; bases not matched to a gene: 9. The CDR3 region has the DNA TGTGCCAGCAGCCGCCCGGGGGGGAGGGACTCCTACGAGCAGTACTTC. Protein: CASSRPGGRDSYEQYF.

Concerning this clonotype: Given a much more abundant clone one base away, this may be a read error. The genes are TRBV20-1 and TRBJ1-5; 10 bases line up with TRBD1. The CDR3 has 15 amino acids. Looked up from germline, CDR1 is DFQATT and CDR2 is SNEGSKA (reference sequence). The CDR3 nucleotides read TGCAGTACTAGTGACAGGGGGCTAAGCAATCAGCCCCAGCATTTT. This translates into CSTSDRGLSNQPQHF.

The chain joins TRBV7-2 to TRBJ1-6, with D maybe TRBD1 (5 bases). Per the germline V gene, CDR1 is SGHTA and CDR2 is FQGNSA. This CDR3 has 13 amino acids. Trimming stripped 5 bases from V and 7 bases from J, with 9 bases between. The CDR3 loop reads CASSRGQNSPLHF. CDR3 DNA: TGTGCCAGCAGCCGAGGACAAAATTCACCCCTCCACTTT.